These 21 T cell receptor beta chains originate from one sample sequenced in a study of early T cells in non-severe SARS-CoV-2 infection (dated by TCRdb to 2020 to 2023). Library preparation used 5' RACE. Sequencing took place on a NextSeq 500. Through fastp at Q25 and MiXCR, TCRdb rebuilt clones from the public reads, retaining in-frame beta chains. For every CDR3 protein sequence, its rows merge into one entry that carries the most common genes and DNA. For this sample there are around 50,000 distinct CDR3 sequences; approximately 10% appear just once. Roughly a tenth of the sample belongs to the ten largest clones. The sequencing sample was made of whole blood. Receptor source: an adult who was a healthcare worker with PCR-confirmed SARS-CoV-2 infection or an uninfected control (not recorded which).

This clonotype has a handful of counts. The chain joins TRBV2 to TRBJ2-3; D gene ambiguous. CDR1 and CDR2 (germline): SNHLY, FYNNEI. Between the trimmed V and J ends, which lost 10 bases and 1 base, there was a span of 9 bases. This CDR3 region has 12 residues. This chain's CDR3 is CAIRHRTDTQYF. The CDR3 region has the DNA TGTGCCATACGGCACCGCACAGATACGCAGTATTTT.

This sequence joins TRBV28 and TRBJ1-4; possible D gene TRBD1, 6 bases. V dropped 4 bases and J dropped 8 bases, with 17 bases sitting between them. Per the germline V gene, CDR1 is MDHEN and CDR2 is SYDVKM. The CDR3 consists of 15 residues. The CDR3 nucleotides are TGTGCCAGCAGTTGGACAGTAAACGGAGGAGAAAAACTGTTTTTT. Protein: CASSWTVNGGEKLFF.

Remarks on this clonotype: The junction differs from germline at one of its ends, possibly a read error. The chain links TRBV2 to TRBJ2-1, with D possibly matching TRBD1 (5 bases). The V gene's germline CDR1 is SNHLY and CDR2 FYNNEI. The CDR3 is 11 amino acids. CDR3 DNA: TGTGCCATCAGTGGGGCGGCTGAGCAGTTCTTC. Amino acids: CAISGAAEQFF.

Notes on this clonotype: A read error may account for a junction end that differs from germline. The CDR3 sequence: CASRVQGSENTIYF. The CDR3 bases are TGTGCCAGCAGGGTACAGGGGTCTGAAAACACCATATATTTT. V is TRBV27 and J is TRBJ1-3; 7 bases are a match to TRBD1. The CDR3 runs to 14 residues. Germline CDR1 and CDR2: MNHEY and SMNVEV (reference sequence).

The chain combines TRBV11-2 with TRBJ2-7, with TRBD2 matching 11 bases. The V gene's germline CDR1 is SGHAT and CDR2 FQNNGV. Germline trimming cut 5 bases from V and 6 bases from J; bases unmatched to any gene: 12. The CDR3 sequence is 16 residues long. The CDR3 DNA is TGTGCCAGCAGCCCCGCTGCAGTAGCGGGAGGGACCGAGCAGTACTTC. It encodes CASSPAAVAGGTEQYF.

The chain links TRBV29-1 to TRBJ2-4, with unresolved D. Trimming took 3 bases from V and 3 from J, leaving 9 bases between them. CDR1 and CDR2 (germline): SQVTM, ANQGSEA. The CDR3 has 13 amino acids. CDR3 nucleotides: TGCAGCGTTGAGGGCTCCAGCAAAAACATTCAGTACTTC. This gives the protein CSVEGSSKNIQYF.

This clonotype showed up just a few times. This chain uses TRBV19 with TRBJ2-3; D unresolved. The CDR3 spans 14 residues. Trimming removed 4 bases at V and 2 bases at J, with 10 bases between. Germline values: CDR1 LNHDA, CDR2 SQIVND (reference sequence). The DNA of the CDR3 is TGTGCCAGTAGTACCCGGCCGACCACAGATACGCAGTATTTT. This sequence encodes CASSTRPTTDTQYF.

This clonotype was seen ten or more times. This chain joins TRBV2 and TRBJ1-5; D not certain. The germline gives CDR1 SNHLY, CDR2 FYNNEI. The CDR3 loop spans 13 amino acids. Trimming removed 6 bases from V and 6 bases from J, with 12 bases in between. The CDR3 here is CASSAGPPQPQHF. The CDR3 DNA reads as TGTGCCAGCAGCGCCGGCCCCCCTCAGCCCCAGCATTTT.

The chain uses TRBV7-2 and TRBJ2-5; no clear D gene. V was trimmed by 5 bases and J by 10 bases, leaving 14 bases between them. Germline CDR1 is SGHTA and CDR2 is FQGNSA. The CDR3 has 12 amino acids. The CDR3 nucleotides read TGTGCCAGCAGCACACTGTCCCTGGGCCAGTACTTC. Translation: CASSTLSLGQYF.

The V call is TRBV6-5, the J call TRBJ2-3; 9 bases agree with TRBD1. Trimming at V came to 2 bases and at J to 3 bases, leaving 3 bases not matched to a gene. Germline assignment: CDR1 MNHEY and CDR2 SVGAGI. This CDR3 has 15 residues. For the CDR3, the DNA is TGTGCCAGCAGTTACCCCGGACAGGGGACAGATACGCAGTATTTT. Translating gives CASSYPGQGTDTQYF.

This clonotype was detected only a few times. This chain joins TRBV11-2 and TRBJ2-4; D unclear. Germline values: CDR1 SGHAT, CDR2 FQNNGV. The CDR3 covers 13 residues. Trimming removed 6 bases at V and 3 bases at J, with 9 bases between. CDR3 residues: CASRKVGKNIQYF. For the CDR3, the DNA is TGTGCCAGCAGGAAGGTTGGCAAAAACATTCAGTACTTC.

This clonotype was picked up many times. V gene TRBV6-1 combines with J gene TRBJ1-1; possible D gene TRBD1, 5 bases. Trimming left V 2 bases short and J 1 base short, with 5 bases between. The CDR3 sequence is 13 residues long. CDR1 MNHNS and CDR2 SASEGT come from the germline V gene. The CDR3 loop reads CASSETGNTEAFF. DNA for the CDR3: TGTGCCAGCAGTGAAACAGGGAACACTGAAGCTTTCTTT.

This clonotype came up a few times. The DNA for the CDR3 is TGTGCCAGCAGCTCGGGAGCACAGAACTATGGCTACACCTTC. Residues: CASSSGAQNYGYTF. V and J are TRBV7-9 and TRBJ1-2; D ambiguous. CDR1 and CDR2 (germline): SEHNR, FQNEAQ (reference sequence). V was clipped by 4 bases and J by 2 bases, with 11 bases between them. CDR3 length: 14 residues.

In regard to this clonotype: At one of its ends the junction is not consistent with the germline gene, which may arise from a read error. The gene calls are TRBV11-2 and TRBJ2-7; D assignment may be TRBD1 or TRBD2 (6 bases each). The CDR3 is 13 residues long. Germline V gene data show CDR1 as SGHAT and CDR2 as FQNNGV. DNA of the CDR3: TGTGCCAGCAGCCCTTCCTTTGGGGGCGGGAAACACTTC. It encodes CASSPSFGGGKHF.

This clonotype was seen a handful of times. The chain recombines TRBV4-2 with TRBJ1-2; D is undetermined. V lost 0 bases and J 8 bases, leaving 19 bases between the germline ends. The CDR3 has 16 amino acids. Germline V lookup: CDR1 LGHNA, CDR2 YNFKEQ. The CDR3, as DNA: TGTGCCAGCAGCCAAGATCGGCACTCTATCGGGGAAGGCTACACCTTC. This translates into CASSQDRHSIGEGYTF.

A word on this clonotype: Lacking the conserved final phenylalanine or tryptophan, this CDR3 likely reflects a read error. The rearrangement uses TRBV5-1 and TRBJ2-3, with D perhaps given as TRBD1 or TRBD2 (5 bases each). The V end lost 4 bases, the J end lost 5 bases, and 20 bases lay between the germline ends. Germline CDR1 is SGHRS and CDR2 is YFSETQ. The CDR3 loop spans 16 amino acids. CDR3 sequence (DNA): TGCGCCAGCAGCATCCCTCTAAGCGGTGGGGGAGATACGCAGTATTCT. Amino acid sequence: CASSIPLSGGGDTQYS.

This clonotype was picked up a small number of times. One end of the junction does not line up with germline, which may come from a read error. J is TRBJ2-1 and V is TRBV3-1; the D gene is possibly TRBD2 (7 bases). Germline CDR1 LGHDT, CDR2 YNNKEL (reference sequence). The CDR3 contains 16 residues. The CDR3 sequence: CASTQGRGALRNEQFF. CDR3 bases: TGTGCCAGCACCCAAGGGAGGGGGGCGCTTCGGAATGAGCAGTTCTTC.

The chain recombines TRBV28 with TRBJ1-4; D is ambiguous. This CDR3 has 13 amino acids. Trimming pared 8 bases from V and 5 bases from J, leaving 12 bases between. Germline assignment: CDR1 MDHEN and CDR2 SYDVKM. As DNA, the CDR3 is TGTGCCAGCGGCCAGTCTATCAATGAAAAACTGTTTTTT. Its protein product is CASGQSINEKLFF. Based on the CDR3 plus reference TRBV28 and TRBJ1-4, the full variable domain is DVKVTQSSRYLVKRTGEKVFLECVQDMDHENMFWYRQDPGLGLRLIYFSYDVKMKEKGDIPEGYSVSREKKERFSLILESASTNQTSMYLCASGQSINEKLFFGSGTQLSVL.

V usage is TRBV28 and J usage is TRBJ1-2; D possibly corresponds to TRBD1 (6 bases). The CDR3 is 14 residues long. Trimming took off 0 bases at V and 3 bases at J, with 8 bases between the two ends. In germline, CDR1 is MDHEN, CDR2 SYDVKM. This chain's CDR3 is CASSLWSGDYGYTF. Written as DNA, the CDR3 is TGTGCCAGCAGTTTATGGTCAGGGGACTATGGCTACACCTTC.

This clonotype was picked up a small number of times. J is TRBJ2-3 and V is TRBV12-3 or TRBV12-4; perhaps TRBD2 as D (6 bases). V was shortened by 5 bases and J by 3 bases, with 15 bases between the two germline ends. The CDR3 spans 15 residues. CDR3 amino acids: CASSTRDSRTDTQYF. The CDR3 region has the DNA TGTGCCAGCAGTACCCGGGACTCCCGAACAGATACGCAGTATTTT.

This clonotype was found a few times. The rearrangement uses TRBV7-9 and TRBJ2-7, with TRBD1 matching over 11 bases. Trimming took 2 bases from V and 8 from J; bases not matched to a gene: 5. This CDR3 has 14 residues. Looked up from germline, CDR1 is SEHNR and CDR2 is FQNEAQ (reference sequence). The CDR3, as DNA: TGTGCCAGCAGCTTATCCGGGACAGGGGGACAGCAGTACTTC. It is translated as CASSLSGTGGQQYF.